The entry that follows covers one T cell receptor (beta chain) sequence. Its target is not known. The data derive from a study of cytomegalovirus exposure and HLA in healthy donors. As for the study in general: Later analysis reported that the 120 or so validation repertoires shared the platform of the 500 to 750 first-cohort repertoires.

Germline CDR1 and CDR2: SGHDT and YYEEEE. The CDR3 consists of 13 residues. Trimming cost V 5 bases and J 0 bases, with 9 bases left between them. Study findings and constraints: The listing of roughly 160 TCR beta chains classed them as cytomegalovirus-associated. The TCR clusters that emerged in the first cohort tended, a later analysis found, to co-occur in the approximately 130 validation repertoires. As confirmed in vitro, three CMV-associated chains were specific for CMV antigens.

The repertoire was sequenced with immunoSEQ multiplex PCR; TCRdb's copy has only in-frame clones and lacks some. The data contain roughly 150,000 clones, 75% to 90% of them singletons. The clonotype originates from a woman aged 18-35 years in good health and CMV-seronegative. Sequencing was carried out using PBMCs. The V and J genes are TRBV5-6 and TRBJ2-7; D gene uncertain. The CDR3 loop reads CASRPTSSYEQYF. The CDR3 nucleotides read TGTGCCAGCAGGCCCACGAGCTCCTACGAGCAGTACTTC.